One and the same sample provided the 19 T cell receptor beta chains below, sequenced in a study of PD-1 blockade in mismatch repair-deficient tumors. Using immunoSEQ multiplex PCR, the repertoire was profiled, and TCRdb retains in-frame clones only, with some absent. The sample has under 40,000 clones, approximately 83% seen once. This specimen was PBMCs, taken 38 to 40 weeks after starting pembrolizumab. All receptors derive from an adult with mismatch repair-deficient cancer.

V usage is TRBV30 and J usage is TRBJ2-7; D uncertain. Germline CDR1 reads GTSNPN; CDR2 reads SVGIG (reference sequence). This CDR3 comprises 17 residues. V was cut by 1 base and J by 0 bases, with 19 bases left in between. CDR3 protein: CAWSALPGPSYSYEQYF. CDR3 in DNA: TGTGCCTGGAGTGCCCTACCCGGTCCGTCCTACTCCTACGAGCAGTACTTC.

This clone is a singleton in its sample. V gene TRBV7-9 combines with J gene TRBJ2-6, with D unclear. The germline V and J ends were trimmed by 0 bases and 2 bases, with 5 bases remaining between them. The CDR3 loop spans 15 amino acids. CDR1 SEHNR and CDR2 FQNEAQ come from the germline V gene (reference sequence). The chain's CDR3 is CASSLALPGANVLTF. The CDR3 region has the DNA TGTGCCAGCAGCTTAGCACTACCTGGGGCCAACGTCCTGACTTTC.

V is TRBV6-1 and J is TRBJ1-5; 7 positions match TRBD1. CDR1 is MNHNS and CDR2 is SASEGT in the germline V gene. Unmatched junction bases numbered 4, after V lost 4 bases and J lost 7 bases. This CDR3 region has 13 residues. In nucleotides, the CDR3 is TGTGCCAGCAGTGTAGACAGGGACCAGCCCCAGCATTTT. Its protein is CASSVDRDQPQHF.

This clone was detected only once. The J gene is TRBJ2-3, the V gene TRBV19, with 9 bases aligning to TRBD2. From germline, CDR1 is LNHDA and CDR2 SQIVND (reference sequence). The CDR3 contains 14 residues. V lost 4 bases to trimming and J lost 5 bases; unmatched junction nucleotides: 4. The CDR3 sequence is CASSRAGGVDTQYF. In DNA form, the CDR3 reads TGTGCCAGTAGTAGGGCGGGAGGGGTAGATACGCAGTATTTT. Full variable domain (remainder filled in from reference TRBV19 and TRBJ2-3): DGGITQSPKYLFRKEGQNVTLSCEQNLNHDAMYWYRQDPGQGLRLIYYSQIVNDFQKGDIAEGYSVSREKKESFPLTVTSAQKNPTAFYLCASSRAGGVDTQYFGPGTRLTVL.

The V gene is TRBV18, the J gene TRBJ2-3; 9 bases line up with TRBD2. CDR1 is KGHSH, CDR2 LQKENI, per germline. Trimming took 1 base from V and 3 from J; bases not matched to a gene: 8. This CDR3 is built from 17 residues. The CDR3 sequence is CASSPRVIAGVTDTQYF. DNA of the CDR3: TGTGCCAGCTCACCACGGGTTATAGCGGGAGTTACAGATACGCAGTATTTT.

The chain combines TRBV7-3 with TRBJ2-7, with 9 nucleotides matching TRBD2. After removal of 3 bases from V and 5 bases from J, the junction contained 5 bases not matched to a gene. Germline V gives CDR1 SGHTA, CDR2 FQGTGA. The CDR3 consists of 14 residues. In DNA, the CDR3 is TGTGCCAGCAGCTTTTTACCTAGCGGGGACGAGCAGTACTTC. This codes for CASSFLPSGDEQYF. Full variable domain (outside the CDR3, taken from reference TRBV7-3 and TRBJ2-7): GAGVSQTPSNKVTEKGKYVELRCDPISGHTALYWYRQSLGQGPEFLIYFQGTGAADDSGLPNDRFFAVRPEGSVSTLKIQRTERGDSAVYLCASSFLPSGDEQYFGPGTRLTVT.

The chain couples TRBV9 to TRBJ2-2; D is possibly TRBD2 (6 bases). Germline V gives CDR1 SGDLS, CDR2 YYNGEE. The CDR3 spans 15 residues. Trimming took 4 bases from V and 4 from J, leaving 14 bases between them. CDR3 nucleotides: TGTGCCAGCAGCCCCCACGGGAGCGGCACCGGGGAGCTGTTTTTT. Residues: CASSPHGSGTGELFF. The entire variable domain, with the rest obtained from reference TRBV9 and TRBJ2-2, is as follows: DSGVTQTPKHLITATGQRVTLRCSPRSGDLSVYWYQQSLDQGLQFLIQYYNGEERAKGNILERFSAQQFPDLHSELNLSSLELGDSALYFCASSPHGSGTGELFFGEGSRLTVL.

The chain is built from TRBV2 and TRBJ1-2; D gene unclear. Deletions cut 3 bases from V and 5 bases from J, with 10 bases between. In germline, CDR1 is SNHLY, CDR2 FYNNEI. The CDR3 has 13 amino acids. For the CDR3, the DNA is TGTGCCAGCAGTGATGAGGGATCGTATGGCTACACCTTC. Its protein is CASSDEGSYGYTF. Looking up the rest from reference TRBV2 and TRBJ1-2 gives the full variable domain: EPEVTQTPSHQVTQMGQEVILRCVPISNHLYFYWYRQILGQKVEFLVSFYNNEISEKSEIFDDQFSVERPDGSNFTLKIRSTKLEDSAMYFCASSDEGSYGYTFGSGTRLTVV.

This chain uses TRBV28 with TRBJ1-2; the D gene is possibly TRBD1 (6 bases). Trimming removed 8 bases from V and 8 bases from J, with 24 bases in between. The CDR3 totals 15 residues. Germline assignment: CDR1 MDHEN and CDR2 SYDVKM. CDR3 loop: CASLNEQGLLRGYTF. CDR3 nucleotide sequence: TGTGCCAGCCTTAATGAACAGGGCCTACTGAGGGGCTACACCTTC.

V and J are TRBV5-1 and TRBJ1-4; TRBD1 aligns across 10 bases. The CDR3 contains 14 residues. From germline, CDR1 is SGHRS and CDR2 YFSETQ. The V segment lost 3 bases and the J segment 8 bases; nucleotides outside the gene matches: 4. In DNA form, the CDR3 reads TGCGCCAGCAGCTCCGGGACAGGGGAAGAAAAACTGTTTTTT. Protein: CASSSGTGEEKLFF.

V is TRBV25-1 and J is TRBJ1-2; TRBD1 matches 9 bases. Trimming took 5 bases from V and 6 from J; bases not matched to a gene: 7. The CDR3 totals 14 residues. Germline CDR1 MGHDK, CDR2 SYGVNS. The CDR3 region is CASSHRDRENGYTF. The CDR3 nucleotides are TGTGCCAGCAGTCACAGGGACAGGGAGAATGGCTACACCTTC.

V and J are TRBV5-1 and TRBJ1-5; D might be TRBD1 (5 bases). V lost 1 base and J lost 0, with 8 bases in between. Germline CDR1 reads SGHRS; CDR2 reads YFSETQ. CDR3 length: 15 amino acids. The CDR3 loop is CASSLSGNSNQPQHF. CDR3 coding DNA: TGCGCCAGCAGCTTGTCAGGGAATAGCAATCAGCCCCAGCATTTT.

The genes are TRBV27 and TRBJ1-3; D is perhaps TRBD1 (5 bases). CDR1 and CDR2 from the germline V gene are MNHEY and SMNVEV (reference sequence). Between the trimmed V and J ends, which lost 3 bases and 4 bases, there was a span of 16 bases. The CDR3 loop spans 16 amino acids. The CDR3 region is CASSFGHGGGGNTIYF. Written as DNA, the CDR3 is TGTGCCAGCAGTTTTGGGCATGGGGGGGGAGGAAACACCATATATTTT.

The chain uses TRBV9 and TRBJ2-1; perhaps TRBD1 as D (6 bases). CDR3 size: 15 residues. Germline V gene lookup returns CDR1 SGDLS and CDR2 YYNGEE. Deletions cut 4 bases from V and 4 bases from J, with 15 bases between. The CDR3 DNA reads TGTGCCAGCAGCCCCAACAGGGCCGCGTACAATGAGCAGTTCTTC. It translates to CASSPNRAAYNEQFF. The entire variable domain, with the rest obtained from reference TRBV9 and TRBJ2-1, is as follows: DSGVTQTPKHLITATGQRVTLRCSPRSGDLSVYWYQQSLDQGLQFLIQYYNGEERAKGNILERFSAQQFPDLHSELNLSSLELGDSALYFCASSPNRAAYNEQFFGPGTRLTVL.

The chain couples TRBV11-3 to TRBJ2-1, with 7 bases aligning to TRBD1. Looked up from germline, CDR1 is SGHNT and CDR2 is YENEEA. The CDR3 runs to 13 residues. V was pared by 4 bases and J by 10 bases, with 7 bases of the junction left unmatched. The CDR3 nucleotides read TGTGCCAGCAGCTCACAGGGGTTAGAGGAGCAGTTCTTC. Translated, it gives CASSSQGLEEQFF.

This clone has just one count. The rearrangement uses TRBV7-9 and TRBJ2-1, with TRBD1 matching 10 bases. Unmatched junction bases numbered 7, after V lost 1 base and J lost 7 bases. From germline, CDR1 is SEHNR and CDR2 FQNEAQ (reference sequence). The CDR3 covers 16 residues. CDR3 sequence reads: CASSLGDRGLSNEQFF. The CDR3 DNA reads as TGTGCCAGCAGCTTAGGGGACAGGGGCCTTTCTAATGAGCAGTTCTTC.

Here the CDR3 reads CASSFSRPGTAPYF. The DNA for the CDR3 is TGTGCCAGCAGCTTTTCGCGCCCCGGGACAGCCCCTTACTTC. The chain links TRBV5-5 to TRBJ2-4; 7 nucleotides align to TRBD1. Germline CDR1 is SGHKS and CDR2 is YYEKEE (reference sequence). Trimming removed 2 bases from V and 16 bases from J; junction bases left unmatched: 15. The CDR3 runs 14 residues.

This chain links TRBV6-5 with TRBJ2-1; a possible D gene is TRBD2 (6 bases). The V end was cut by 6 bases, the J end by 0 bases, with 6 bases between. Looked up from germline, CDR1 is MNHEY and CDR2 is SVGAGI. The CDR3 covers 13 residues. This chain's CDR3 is CASRDYSYNEQFF. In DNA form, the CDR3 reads TGTGCCAGCAGGGACTACTCCTACAATGAGCAGTTCTTC.

Here the CDR3 DNA reads TGTGCCAGCAGTTACAAGACGGGCACTGAAGCTTTCTTT. Translation gives CASSYKTGTEAFF. The chain recombines TRBV27 with TRBJ1-1, with D unclear. V gave up 4 bases and J gave up 4 bases, with 10 bases separating them. The CDR3 sequence is 13 residues long. Germline CDR1 is MNHEY and CDR2 is SMNVEV (reference sequence).